This T cell receptor (beta chain) was captured by sequencing in a study of OX40 agonist ivuxolimab in advanced cancers. Produced via immunoSEQ multiplex PCR; TCRdb's table is partial and in-frame only. Found here are some 69,000 clones, around 90% of them singletons; the top ten hold under 0.6%. Any history of autoimmune disease or systemic immunosuppression disqualified patients. Germline lookup yields CDR1 SGHTA and CDR2 FQGNSA. Trimming cost V 0 bases and J 3 bases; bases outside gene matches: 8. This CDR3 is 17 amino acids long. The chain recombines TRBV7-2 with TRBJ1-5; 7 bases are shared with TRBD1. The clonotype originates from an adult with an advanced solid tumor such as melanoma, head and neck, liver or kidney cancer. The input for sequencing was CD4+ or CD8+ T cells sorted from blood, taken in a trial of the OX40 agonist ivuxolimab. This chain's CDR3 is CASSLARRDRVNQPQHF. CDR3 coding DNA: TGTGCCAGCAGCTTAGCCCGGCGCGACAGGGTCAATCAGCCCCAGCATTTT. Variable domain in full (rest from reference TRBV7-2 and TRBJ1-5): GAGVSQSPSNKVTEKGKDVELRCDPISGHTALYWYRQSLGQGLEFLIYFQGNSAPDKSGLPSDRFSAERTGGSVSTLTIQRTQQEDSAVYLCASSLARRDRVNQPQHFGDGTRLSIL.